These 30 T cell receptor beta chains were all obtained from the same sample, sequenced in a study of blood T cell repertoires in COVID-19 (dated by TCRdb to 2018 to 2021). Libraries were prepared through the immunoSEQ multiplex PCR assay. TCRdb limited this immuneACCESS table to in-frame rearrangements with V and J called. A share of clones is missing; checked studies link under half to unresolved V genes, and the rest is unexplained. The sample records 260,000 or so clones, approximately 91% of which are singletons. The top ten clonotypes cover 0.7% of the sample. The sample taken for sequencing was peripheral blood. The receptor source for this set is a human donor in a cohort sampled during active COVID-19.

A single count supports this clone. The chain uses TRBV11-1 and TRBJ2-7; D gene ambiguous. The CDR3 covers 14 residues. Germline V lookup: CDR1 SGHAT, CDR2 FQDESV (reference sequence). Trimming shortened V by 2 bases and J by 3 bases, and 11 bases separated the two germline ends. The DNA of the CDR3 is TGTGCCAGCAGCTTACGGCAGGCCGGCTACGAGCAGTACTTC. This translates into CASSLRQAGYEQYF. The full variable domain, in which reference TRBV11-1 and TRBJ2-7 provide the parts outside the CDR3, is EAEVAQSPRYKITEKSQAVAFWCDPISGHATLYWYRQILGQGPELLVQFQDESVVDDSQLPKDRFSAERLKGVDSTLKIQPAELGDSAMYLCASSLRQAGYEQYFGPGTRLTVT.

The chain couples TRBV4-1 to TRBJ2-3, with D maybe TRBD2 (6 bases). Germline values: CDR1 MGHRA, CDR2 YSYEKL. V was cut by 0 bases and J by 3 bases, with 16 bases left in between. This CDR3 has 17 amino acids. CDR3 in DNA: TGCGCCAGCAGCCAAGATGGCTACGGGGGAAATACAGATACGCAGTATTTT. Translation: CASSQDGYGGNTDTQYF.

The V call is TRBV20-1, the J call TRBJ1-1; possible D gene TRBD1, 5 bases. Trimming pared 3 bases from V and 3 bases from J, leaving 23 bases between. The CDR3 covers 17 residues. Germline V CDR1 and CDR2: DFQATT, SNEGSKA (reference sequence). CDR3 protein: CSASPVGLQVRDTEAFF. The CDR3 DNA is TGCAGTGCTAGTCCCGTGGGGCTCCAGGTCCGAGACACTGAAGCTTTCTTT.

The chain recombines TRBV29-1 with TRBJ1-2; D is perhaps TRBD1 (6 bases). This CDR3 has 14 residues. V gave up 3 bases and J gave up 5 bases, with 16 bases separating them. The germline V gene has CDR1 SQVTM and CDR2 ANQGSEA. This chain's CDR3 is CSVEMWGQVYGYTF. Here the CDR3 DNA reads TGCAGCGTTGAGATGTGGGGGCAAGTTTATGGCTACACCTTC.

V gene TRBV7-8 combines with J gene TRBJ1-1; 10 nucleotides agree with TRBD1. V lost 5 bases and J lost 4; bases outside the gene matches: 10. In germline, CDR1 is SGHVS, CDR2 FQNEAQ. This CDR3 spans 16 amino acids. CDR3 sequence: CASSQGDRGLGTEAFF. CDR3 nucleotides: TGTGCCAGCAGCCAAGGGGACAGGGGTTTGGGCACTGAAGCTTTCTTT.

In its sample, this clone was seen a few times. The rearrangement uses TRBV18 and TRBJ1-2; 7 positions agree with TRBD1. Germline V gives CDR1 KGHSH, CDR2 LQKENI. V lost 3 bases to trimming and J lost 4 bases; unmatched junction nucleotides: 5. CDR3 size: 14 residues. CDR3 region: CASSPRTGRYGYTF. The CDR3 DNA is TGTGCCAGCTCACCTCGGACAGGACGCTATGGCTACACCTTC.

This chain uses TRBV6-2 or TRBV6-3 with TRBJ1-2; 10 nucleotides align to TRBD1. Germline assignment: CDR1 MNHEY and CDR2 SVGEGT. The CDR3 contains 15 residues. Trimming at V came to 2 bases and at J to 8 bases, leaving 8 bases not matched to a gene. CDR3 DNA: TGTGCCAGCAGTTACGATGACAGGGGGCTGGGCGGCTACACCTTC. It is translated as CASSYDDRGLGGYTF.

This chain connects TRBV4-3 to TRBJ1-3, with 7 bases aligning to TRBD1. The CDR3 has 15 residues. J lost 2 bases, V lost 3 bases, and 4 bases had no gene match. Germline CDR1 and CDR2: LGHNA and YSLEER. Here the CDR3 DNA reads TGCGCCAGCAGCCAGGGGACAGCTACTGGAAACACCATATATTTT. Translating it yields CASSQGTATGNTIYF.

The chain employs TRBV6-6 and TRBJ1-4; 8 bases match TRBD1. Germline V lookup: CDR1 MNHNY, CDR2 SVGAGI (reference sequence). This CDR3 has 14 residues. The ends lost 6 bases at V and 8 bases at J; junction bases unmatched: 8. The chain's CDR3 is CASRLDRGGEKLFF. The CDR3 DNA reads as TGTGCCAGCAGACTCGACAGGGGTGGCGAAAAACTGTTTTTT.

This clone has just one count. J is TRBJ2-1 and V is TRBV27, with a tentative D call TRBD1 (6 bases). The CDR3 runs to 14 residues. In germline, CDR1 is MNHEY, CDR2 SMNVEV (reference sequence). With 3 bases removed from V and 8 bases from J, the gap between germline ends came to 14 bases. The CDR3 spells CASSFGQSNDEQFF. The CDR3, as DNA: TGTGCCAGCAGTTTCGGACAGAGTAATGATGAGCAGTTCTTC.

This clone showed up just once. The chain uses TRBV7-2 and TRBJ2-1; a weak D match, TRBD2 (5 bases). This CDR3 contains 15 residues. The V end lost 1 base, the J end lost 4 bases, and 11 bases lay between the germline ends. The germline V gene encodes CDR1 SGHTA and CDR2 FQGNSA. As DNA, the CDR3 is TGTGCCAGCAGCTTAGGGAATGGAGGATACAATGAGCAGTTCTTC. This gives the protein CASSLGNGGYNEQFF.

This sequence joins TRBV6-1 and TRBJ2-7, with 9 bases fitting TRBD1. J was trimmed by 2 bases and V by 2 bases; bases with no gene match: 4. The germline CDR1 and CDR2 sequences are MNHNS and SASEGT. This CDR3 region has 15 residues. Written as DNA, the CDR3 is TGTGCCAGCAGTGAAAGGACAGGGGAGGCCTACGAGCAGTACTTC. This sequence encodes CASSERTGEAYEQYF.

Written as DNA, the CDR3 is TGTGCCAGCAGCGTAATCCCTTTAGGCAGGGCGAACACTGAAGCTTTCTTT. Protein product: CASSVIPLGRANTEAFF. J is TRBJ1-1 and V is TRBV9; D possibly corresponds to TRBD1 (5 bases). Germline CDR1 reads SGDLS; CDR2 reads YYNGEE. The germline V and J ends were trimmed by 1 base and 1 base, with 17 bases remaining between them. This CDR3 region has 17 residues.

The chain is built from TRBV3-1 (or the pseudogene TRBV3-2) and TRBJ2-1, with TRBD2 matching over 14 bases. Germline trimming cut 4 bases from V and 11 bases from J; bases unmatched to any gene: 16. CDR1 LGHDT and CDR2 YNNKEL come from the germline V gene (reference sequence). The CDR3 contains 18 residues. The CDR3 bases are TGTGCCAGCAGCCCAAATTCACCGGGACTAGCGGGAGATAATAAGCAGTTCTTC. Translation gives CASSPNSPGLAGDNKQFF.

The chain has TRBV19 and TRBJ1-2, with a possible D match to TRBD1 (5 bases). V shed 4 bases and J shed 8 bases, with 17 bases lying between them. Germline V CDR1 and CDR2: LNHDA, SQIVND (reference sequence). This CDR3 region has 14 residues. The chain's CDR3 is CASSTYSLQGGYTF. CDR3 nucleotides: TGTGCCAGTAGTACCTACAGTCTTCAGGGCGGCTACACCTTC.

This clone was seen once. The chain has TRBV18 and TRBJ1-2; 9 bases line up with TRBD1. J lost 4 bases, V lost 6 bases, and 9 bases had no gene match. Germline V CDR1 and CDR2: KGHSH, LQKENI. This CDR3 has 15 residues. CDR3 residues: CASSLPGTGSYGYTF. CDR3 DNA sequence: TGTGCCAGCTCCCTCCCCGGGACAGGGAGCTATGGCTACACCTTC.

The chain couples TRBV5-4 to TRBJ2-7; maybe TRBD1 (6 bases). V lost 4 bases, J lost 3 bases, and 14 bases lay in between. Germline assignment: CDR1 SGHNT and CDR2 YYREEE (reference sequence). The CDR3 consists of 14 residues. The CDR3 bases are TGTGCCAGCAGCATTGGACAGTCACTCTACGAGCAGTACTTC. It encodes CASSIGQSLYEQYF.

The V call is TRBV18, the J call TRBJ1-5; the D gene is possibly TRBD1 (6 bases). Germline-derived CDR1 and CDR2 are KGHSH and LQKENI. There are 13 residues in the CDR3. V was cut by 6 bases and J by 6 bases, with 12 bases left in between. CDR3 coding DNA: TGTGCCAGCTCGTCGGGGGGGGCTCAGCCCCAGCATTTT. This sequence encodes CASSSGGAQPQHF.

This rearrangement joins TRBV7-9 to TRBJ1-1; 7 bases are shared with TRBD1. The germline V gene encodes CDR1 SEHNR and CDR2 FQNEAQ (reference sequence). CDR3 length equals 13 residues. Trimming removed 5 bases from V and 5 bases from J; junction bases left unmatched: 5. CDR3 amino acids: CASSTGTVTEAFF. For the CDR3, the DNA is TGTGCCAGCAGCACCGGGACAGTAACTGAAGCTTTCTTT.

The chain uses TRBV24-1 and TRBJ2-5, with a tentative D call TRBD2 (6 bases). CDR1 is KGHDR and CDR2 is SFDVKD in the germline V gene. The CDR3 is 16 residues long. The V end was cut by 4 bases, the J end by 5 bases, with 19 bases between. The CDR3 nucleotides read TGTGCCACCAGTGACCCCCGGGGACTCCCCGAGGAGACCCAGTACTTC. Protein sequence: CATSDPRGLPEETQYF.

The chain recombines TRBV27 with TRBJ2-6; 9 bases map to TRBD1. After removal of 5 bases from V and 1 base from J, the junction contained 9 bases not matched to a gene. CDR3 length equals 18 residues. Germline values: CDR1 MNHEY, CDR2 SMNVEV (reference sequence). In DNA form, the CDR3 reads TGTGCCAGCAGTCCCCGTCACAGGGGGCGGTCTGGGGCCAACGTCCTGACTTTC. Amino acids: CASSPRHRGRSGANVLTF.

The rearrangement uses TRBV18 and TRBJ1-1; D ambiguous. The CDR3 runs to 12 residues. Germline loops: CDR1 KGHSH, CDR2 LQKENI. Trimming took 3 bases from V and 6 from J, leaving 8 bases between them. The DNA of the CDR3 is TGTGCCAGCTCACCGGTGAGCGCTGAAGCTTTCTTT. Protein product: CASSPVSAEAFF.

The chain couples TRBV28 to TRBJ2-5, with a weak D call TRBD2 (7 bases). This CDR3 has 14 residues. The germline CDR1 and CDR2 sequences are MDHEN and SYDVKM. Trimming cost V 6 bases and J 7 bases, with 18 bases left between them. CDR3 sequence: CASRQGGRERTQYF. As DNA, the CDR3 is TGTGCCAGCAGACAGGGCGGGAGAGAGCGGACCCAGTACTTC.

Written as DNA, the CDR3 is TGTGCCAGCAGTTTTAGGGGCCAAGAGACCCAGTACTTC. This encodes CASSFRGQETQYF. The gene calls are TRBV27 and TRBJ2-5, with D possibly TRBD1 on 5 matching bases. The CDR3 consists of 13 residues. Trimming left V 3 bases short and J 1 base short, with 6 bases between. Germline loops: CDR1 MNHEY, CDR2 SMNVEV (reference sequence).

V usage is TRBV5-1 and J usage is TRBJ1-6; D call uncertain. The CDR3 is 15 residues long. Deletions cut 4 bases from V and 0 bases from J, with 8 bases between. CDR1 and CDR2 from the germline V gene are SGHRS and YFSETQ. DNA of the CDR3: TGCGCCAGCAGCACGAGTAGCTCCTATAATTCACCCCTCCACTTT. Translation gives CASSTSSSYNSPLHF. Variable domain in full (rest from reference TRBV5-1 and TRBJ1-6): KAGVTQTPRYLIKTRGQQVTLSCSPISGHRSVSWYQQTPGQGLQFLFEYFSETQRNKGNFPGRFSGRQFSNSRSEMNVSTLELGDSALYLCASSTSSSYNSPLHFGNGTRLTVT.

The count of this clone is one. V gene TRBV24-1 combines with J gene TRBJ2-2, with 8 bases lining up with TRBD1. V dropped 4 bases and J dropped 4; count of bases not matched to a gene: 4. This CDR3 has 15 amino acids. The germline gives CDR1 KGHDR, CDR2 SFDVKD. The CDR3 loop is CATSEPDRATGELFF. The DNA for the CDR3 is TGTGCCACCAGTGAACCGGACAGGGCCACCGGGGAGCTGTTTTTT.

The chain combines TRBV13 with TRBJ2-7; 7 bases are shared with TRBD2. With V trimmed by 8 bases and J by 3 bases, 4 bases remained unmatched. The V gene's germline CDR1 is PRHDT and CDR2 FYEKMQ (reference sequence). The length of the CDR3 is 12 residues. CDR3 nucleotide sequence: TGTGCCAGCGGGGACTACAACTACGAGCAGTACTTC. Translated: CASGDYNYEQYF.

The V gene is TRBV19, the J gene TRBJ2-5, with a tentative D call TRBD2 (5 bases). There are 15 residues in the CDR3. Between the trimmed V and J ends, which lost 3 bases and 2 bases, there was a span of 13 bases. Per germline, CDR1 LNHDA and CDR2 SQIVND (reference sequence). In DNA form, the CDR3 reads TGTGCCAGTAGTATTGGGCGGGCAGAGCAAGAGACCCAGTACTTC. This codes for CASSIGRAEQETQYF.

The chain joins TRBV6-2 or TRBV6-3 to TRBJ2-1; 9 nucleotides align to TRBD1. Per the germline V gene, CDR1 is MNHEY and CDR2 is SVGEGT. V dropped 5 bases and J dropped 4; count of bases not matched to a gene: 3. This CDR3 contains 14 residues. CDR3 in amino acids: CASSRQGGYNEQFF. The CDR3 DNA is TGTGCCAGCAGTCGACAGGGGGGATACAATGAGCAGTTCTTC.

The V and J genes are TRBV25-1 and TRBJ1-2; 9 bases map to TRBD1. There are 15 residues in the CDR3. After removal of 2 bases from V and 6 bases from J, the junction contained 7 bases not matched to a gene. Germline V gene lookup returns CDR1 MGHDK and CDR2 SYGVNS. In DNA form, the CDR3 reads TGTGCCAGCAGTGAAGATCACAGGGGGCGACATGGCTACACCTTC. Its protein product is CASSEDHRGRHGYTF.